Shown below are 30 T cell receptor beta chains from a single sample sequenced in a study of CD8 T cells in Susac syndrome. An input of about 0.5 to 1 ug of RNA was subjected to reverse transcription using random hexamers. TCRdb processed the immunoSEQ multiplex PCR reads anew with MiXCR; each CDR3 protein has one entry. The data show approximately 190,000 distinct CDR3 sequences, with approximately 94% seen just once and around 0.096% held by the top ten. The sample comprised CD4+ T cells from PBMCs. The receptors originated from a human donor with Susac syndrome.

The chain joins TRBV19 to TRBJ2-4; 10 bases line up with TRBD1. Germline-derived CDR1 and CDR2 are LNHDA and SQIVND (reference sequence). V gave up 10 bases and J gave up 2 bases; unmatched junction bases: 17. This CDR3 has 18 amino acids. The CDR3 sequence is CATRGQGQGIRTKNIQYF. CDR3 nucleotide sequence: TGTGCCACCCGAGGGCAGGGACAGGGGATTCGGACCAAAAACATTCAGTACTTC.

This rearrangement joins TRBV20-1 to TRBJ1-4; possibly TRBD1 for D (5 bases). V was cut by 0 bases and J by 8 bases, with 16 bases left in between. The length of the CDR3 is 15 residues. In germline, CDR1 is DFQATT, CDR2 SNEGSKA (reference sequence). The CDR3 DNA reads TGCAGTGCTAGAGAATTAGGGCAGGGTGAGGAAAAACTGTTTTTT. Residues: CSARELGQGEEKLFF.

This sequence joins TRBV7-9 and TRBJ1-4; no firm D call. V was trimmed by 8 bases and J by 11 bases, leaving 21 bases between them. CDR3 length: 14 residues. Germline values: CDR1 SEHNR, CDR2 FQNEAQ (reference sequence). CDR3: CASSPGGEWVKLFF. The CDR3 DNA is TGTGCCAGCTCACCGGGCGGCGAATGGGTGAAACTGTTTTTT.

The chain carries TRBV12-2 and TRBJ1-5; the D call in the table, TRBD1, was not verified against the DNA. TRBV12-2 is an annotated pseudogene. CDR3 size: 15 residues. The DNA of the CDR3 is TGTGCAAGTCGCTTAGGACAGACCATCTATCAGCCCCAGCATTTT. Translation gives CASRLGQTIYQPQHF.

The chain joins TRBV7-2 to TRBJ2-2, with unresolved D. The length of the CDR3 is 12 residues. The germline V gene has CDR1 SGHTA and CDR2 FQGNSA. V was shortened by 1 base and J by 4 bases, with 1 base between the two germline ends. In DNA, the CDR3 is TGTGCCAGCAGCTTAGTCACCGGGGAGCTGTTTTTT. Translation gives CASSLVTGELFF.

This chain joins TRBV20-1 and TRBJ2-7; 9 positions match TRBD2. Trimming cost V 0 bases and J 4 bases; bases outside gene matches: 7. From germline, CDR1 is DFQATT and CDR2 SNEGSKA (reference sequence). The CDR3 runs 15 residues. CDR3 coding DNA: TGCAGTGCTAGAGATGGGCGGGGGGGGAATTACGAGCAGTACTTC. The encoded protein is CSARDGRGGNYEQYF.

The chain carries TRBV29-1 and TRBJ2-1; D might be TRBD2 (8 bases). V lost 7 bases and J lost 9, with 25 bases in between. CDR3 length equals 15 residues. Germline lookup yields CDR1 SQVTM and CDR2 ANQGSEA. The CDR3 DNA sequence: TGCAGCGCTCAGGGGGGTAGCGGGGTTCGTAGTGAGCAGTTCTTC. As protein: CSAQGGSGVRSEQFF.

The chain uses TRBV11-2 and TRBJ2-1, with D hard to call. Trimming pared 1 base from V and 7 bases from J, leaving 8 bases between. This CDR3 is built from 13 residues. From germline, CDR1 is SGHAT and CDR2 FQNNGV. This chain's CDR3 is CASSLGLENEQFF. The CDR3 DNA sequence: TGTGCCAGCAGCTTAGGTTTAGAAAATGAGCAGTTCTTC.

The V and J genes are TRBV27 and TRBJ1-6; D is unclear. V dropped 10 bases and J dropped 8 bases, with 21 bases sitting between them. Germline CDR1 and CDR2: MNHEY and SMNVEV (reference sequence). This CDR3 is built from 15 residues. CDR3 residues: CATCPNRVLDSPLHF. CDR3 in DNA: TGTGCCACCTGCCCGAATAGGGTGTTAGATTCACCCCTCCACTTT.

The chain has TRBV6-5 and TRBJ1-4; possible D gene TRBD1, 5 bases. This CDR3 has 14 residues. V was shortened by 6 bases and J by 5 bases, with 13 bases between the two germline ends. Looked up from germline, CDR1 is MNHEY and CDR2 is SVGAGI. DNA of the CDR3: TGTGCCAGCAGGCCGGGACTTACAAATGAAAAACTGTTTTTT. It encodes CASRPGLTNEKLFF.

V usage is TRBV2 and J usage is TRBJ2-3; no clear D. V dropped 6 bases and J dropped 4 bases, with 8 bases sitting between them. Germline values: CDR1 SNHLY, CDR2 FYNNEI. The CDR3 sequence is 12 residues long. The CDR3 region has the DNA TGTGCCAGCAGAGCCCGGCCAGATACGCAGTATTTT. The encoded protein is CASRARPDTQYF.

The chain employs TRBV7-2 and TRBJ1-6; D uncertain. CDR1 and CDR2 (germline): SGHTA, FQGNSA. The CDR3 is 13 residues long. V was shortened by 7 bases and J by 4 bases, with 8 bases between the two germline ends. CDR3 nucleotide sequence: TGTGCCAGCACTCAGGTTTATAATTCACCCCTCCACTTT. It specifies CASTQVYNSPLHF.

The chain is built from TRBV27 and TRBJ2-5; 7 bases are a match to TRBD1. V lost 8 bases and J lost 3; bases outside the gene matches: 6. This CDR3 region has 13 residues. Germline V gene sequence: CDR1 MNHEY, CDR2 SMNVEV (reference sequence). CDR3 loop: CASGRQGKETQYF. CDR3 sequence (DNA): TGTGCCAGCGGCCGACAGGGCAAAGAGACCCAGTACTTC.

V gene TRBV7-2 combines with J gene TRBJ2-3, with D unresolved. The CDR3 is 14 residues long. Germline lookup yields CDR1 SGHTA and CDR2 FQGNSA. V lost 4 bases and J lost 2, with 10 bases in between. The CDR3 coding sequence is TGTGCCAGCAGCTACAAGGCCTCCACAGATACGCAGTATTTT. It specifies CASSYKASTDTQYF.

The chain is built from TRBV5-1 and TRBJ1-1; 9 bases align to TRBD1. This CDR3 contains 16 residues. The junction had 10 bases not matched to a gene; V was cut back by 0 bases and J by 7 bases. Germline-derived CDR1 and CDR2 are SGHRS and YFSETQ. For the CDR3, the DNA is TGCGCCAGCAGCTTGGACGGACAGGGGCGGATACTTGAAGCTTTCTTT. It encodes CASSLDGQGRILEAFF. The variable domain in full, with the rest retrieved from reference TRBV5-1 and TRBJ1-1, is KAGVTQTPRYLIKTRGQQVTLSCSPISGHRSVSWYQQTPGQGLQFLFEYFSETQRNKGNFPGRFSGRQFSNSRSEMNVSTLELGDSALYLCASSLDGQGRILEAFFGQGTRLTVV.

This clonotype has only a few counts. V and J are TRBV4-3 and TRBJ2-7; the D gene is possibly TRBD1 (6 bases). CDR1 and CDR2 from the germline V gene are LGHNA and YSLEER. This CDR3 is built from 15 residues. V shed 0 bases and J shed 3 bases, with 12 bases lying between them. The CDR3 region is CASSQDGAGDYEQYF. In DNA, the CDR3 is TGCGCCAGCAGCCAAGATGGGGCAGGGGACTACGAGCAGTACTTC.

This chain uses TRBV20-1 with TRBJ1-5; 8 nucleotides agree with TRBD1. Trimming removed 7 bases from V and 5 bases from J; junction bases left unmatched: 7. The length of the CDR3 is 13 residues. Per the germline V gene, CDR1 is DFQATT and CDR2 is SNEGSKA (reference sequence). The CDR3 nucleotides are TGCAGTGTAATCGGACAGGGCGATCAGCCCCAGCATTTT. This gives the protein CSVIGQGDQPQHF.

The rearrangement links TRBV29-1 to TRBJ2-2, with 7 bases fitting TRBD1. The germline gives CDR1 SQVTM, CDR2 ANQGSEA. The CDR3 is made up of 14 amino acids. Losses at the gene ends were 5 bases for V and 1 base for J; bases not matched to a gene: 4. As DNA, the CDR3 is TGCAGCGTTCTGAGGGGGCTGAACACCGGGGAGCTGTTTTTT. This encodes CSVLRGLNTGELFF.

The rearrangement joins TRBV4-2 to TRBJ2-1; 9 bases are shared with TRBD2. CDR3 length equals 17 residues. Unmatched junction bases numbered 5, after V lost 0 bases and J lost 2 bases. Germline V gives CDR1 LGHNA, CDR2 YNFKEQ. This CDR3 reads CASSQEGGGAAYNEQFF. DNA of the CDR3: TGTGCCAGCAGCCAAGAAGGCGGGGGGGCGGCCTACAATGAGCAGTTCTTC.

The chain recombines TRBV11-2 with TRBJ2-1, with 16 bases fitting TRBD2. The CDR3 covers 21 residues. The V and J ends lost 2 bases and 8 bases, in that order; junction bases with no gene match: 18. Germline V gene sequence: CDR1 SGHAT, CDR2 FQNNGV. The DNA for the CDR3 is TGTGCCAGCAGCTTAATACTCAGTAGCGGGACTAGCGGGGGGGCCCCCGATGAGCAGTTCTTC. This codes for CASSLILSSGTSGGAPDEQFF.

The chain links TRBV29-1 to TRBJ2-7; D is ambiguous. Trimming stripped 5 bases from V and 4 bases from J, with 9 bases between. The CDR3 has 11 residues. Germline assignment: CDR1 SQVTM and CDR2 ANQGSEA. The chain's CDR3 is CSVTRQYEQYF. The DNA for the CDR3 is TGCAGCGTTACGAGGCAGTACGAGCAGTACTTC.

This chain links TRBV20-1 with TRBJ2-7; D may correspond to TRBD1 or TRBD2 (5 bases each). This CDR3 spans 12 amino acids. The germline V gene encodes CDR1 DFQATT and CDR2 SNEGSKA (reference sequence). The V and J ends lost 5 bases and 3 bases respectively, with 11 bases between them. CDR3 loop: CSAGTDGYEQYF. As DNA, the CDR3 is TGCAGTGCTGGGACGGACGGCTACGAGCAGTACTTC.

This rearrangement joins TRBV29-1 to TRBJ2-5; either TRBD1 or TRBD2 may supply D (7 bases each). Looked up from germline, CDR1 is SQVTM and CDR2 is ANQGSEA. Between the trimmed V and J ends, which lost 6 bases and 1 base, there was a span of 15 bases. The CDR3 consists of 14 residues. CDR3 in amino acids: CSVGGTVSQETQYF. CDR3 in DNA: TGCAGCGTGGGGGGGACAGTCAGCCAAGAGACCCAGTACTTC.

V usage is TRBV30 and J usage is TRBJ1-4, with D maybe TRBD1 (6 bases). CDR3 length equals 14 residues. The V gene lost 0 bases and the J gene lost 7 bases, with 12 bases spanning the gap. Germline CDR1 and CDR2: GTSNPN and SVGIG (reference sequence). CDR3 sequence: CAWSVGGLGEKLFF. The CDR3 nucleotides read TGTGCCTGGAGTGTGGGGGGCTTAGGTGAAAAACTGTTTTTT.

With regard to this clonotype: The junction departs from the called germline gene at one end, perhaps through a read error. This chain links TRBV3-1 with TRBJ1-6; the D is unclear. Per the germline V gene, CDR1 is LGHDT and CDR2 is YNNKEL (reference sequence). The CDR3 is 15 residues long. CDR3 in DNA: TGTGTCAGCAGCCAATACGGATCCGACCATTCACCCCTCCACTTT. Protein: CVSSQYGSDHSPLHF.

J is TRBJ1-1 and V is TRBV9; the match to TRBD1 covers 7 bases. The V segment lost 0 bases and the J segment 8 bases; nucleotides outside the gene matches: 4. Germline-derived CDR1 and CDR2 are SGDLS and YYNGEE. The CDR3 spans 13 residues. CDR3 in DNA: TGTGCCAGCAGCGTAGTATCGACAGGGGAAGCTTTCTTT. Its protein product is CASSVVSTGEAFF.

V usage is TRBV12-3 or TRBV12-4 and J usage is TRBJ1-3; possible D gene TRBD1, 5 bases. CDR3 size: 14 residues. Deletions cut 10 bases from V and 0 bases from J, with 13 bases between. The CDR3 DNA reads as TGTGCCACCTTACAGGAATTCTCTGGAAACACCATATATTTT. Amino acids: CATLQEFSGNTIYF.

The chain links TRBV19 to TRBJ2-7; the match to TRBD1 covers 9 bases. CDR3 length equals 15 residues. Trimming removed 7 bases from V and 2 bases from J; junction bases left unmatched: 9. Germline lookup yields CDR1 LNHDA and CDR2 SQIVND (reference sequence). Written as DNA, the CDR3 is TGTGCCAGTAACCCGGGACAGGGTCTAGCCTACGAGCAGTACTTC. Amino acids: CASNPGQGLAYEQYF.

The genes are TRBV18 and TRBJ1-2, with D unclear. The CDR3 runs to 16 residues. The V end was cut by 2 bases, the J end by 7 bases, with 20 bases between. The germline V gene has CDR1 KGHSH and CDR2 LQKENI. The CDR3 DNA is TGTGCCAGCTCACCATGGTTTGCCGCAGGCTCCGGTGGCTACACCTTC. It specifies CASSPWFAAGSGGYTF.

The rearrangement joins TRBV24-1 to TRBJ2-5; TRBD1 is a possible D gene (5 bases). This CDR3 comprises 13 residues. Trimming pared 8 bases from V and 2 bases from J, leaving 11 bases between. Germline-derived CDR1 and CDR2 are KGHDR and SFDVKD. In DNA form, the CDR3 reads TGTGCCACCAATAGAGACAGACAAGAGACCCAGTACTTC. Its translation is CATNRDRQETQYF.